The entry below gives a single TCR beta chain sequence along with its context. Original analysis: Amplification of reference gene primers provided the estimated nucleated cell counts. Repertoires were generated with immunoSEQ multiplex PCR, while TCRdb's copy carries only in-frame clones and drops some. For V, J and clone size, that table is used; D and trimming come from the DNA. The sample records 110,000 or so clones, about 85% being singletons. The record originates from a study of blood T cell repertoires in COVID-19. At the level of the study: COVID-19 samples from acute and convalescent phases originated in the United States, Italy and Spain. T cells, B-cell-depleted T cells, or PBMCs supplied cDNA or gDNA.

With 1 base clipped from V and 3 bases from J, the junction kept 6 bases outside the gene matches. This CDR3 is built from 18 residues. Germline CDR1 reads LNHNV; CDR2 reads YYDKDF (reference sequence). The specimen sequenced was peripheral blood. This sequence joins TRBV15 and TRBJ2-6; 10 bases agree with TRBD1. The receptor comes from a man in his forties or fifties with acute or convalescent COVID-19. The CDR3: CATSRVGTGVSGANVLTF. For the CDR3, the DNA is TGTGCCACCAGCAGAGTGGGGACAGGGGTGAGTGGGGCCAACGTCCTGACTTTC. Full variable domain (outside the CDR3, taken from reference TRBV15 and TRBJ2-6): DAMVIQNPRYQVTQFGKPVTLSCSQTLNHNVMYWYQQKSSQAPKLLFHYYDKDFNNEADTPDNFQSRRPNTSFCFLDIRSPGLGDTAMYLCATSRVGTGVSGANVLTFGAGSRLTVL.